The 11 T cell receptor beta chains given below trace back to one sample, sequenced in a study of blood T cells in healthy people across ages. A J-beta primer mix and a sample-barcoded 5' primer were used in a second PCR of about 7 to 12 cycles. A single record per CDR3 protein comes from TCRdb applying MiXCR to the 5' RACE reads. The sample includes some 1.5 million distinct CDR3 sequences, 28% of them seen just once. Material for sequencing was blood. The receptor source for this set is a woman younger than 45 in good health.

This clonotype was found a few times. The chain employs TRBV15 and TRBJ1-2, with D hard to call. V gave up 0 bases and J gave up 0 bases, with 11 bases separating them. This CDR3 has 16 residues. Germline loops: CDR1 LNHNV, CDR2 YYDKDF (reference sequence). CDR3 coding DNA: TGTGCCACCAGCAGAGAGATTGTGCAGACTAACTATGGCTACACCTTC. Its translation: CATSREIVQTNYGYTF.

V gene TRBV12-3 or TRBV12-4 combines with J gene TRBJ2-1, with D tentatively TRBD2 (7 bases). This CDR3 has 17 amino acids. V gave up 6 bases and J gave up 0 bases, with 18 bases separating them. This CDR3 is CASSRRGGGGSYNEQFF. DNA for the CDR3: TGTGCCAGCAGCCGTCGTGGCGGGGGCGGCTCCTACAATGAGCAGTTCTTC.

V is TRBV6-5 and J is TRBJ2-4; perhaps TRBD1 as D (7 bases). V was pared by 6 bases and J by 4 bases, with 13 bases between. The CDR3 has 14 residues. The germline V gene has CDR1 MNHEY and CDR2 SVGAGI. CDR3 protein: CASRPGDSKNIQYF. For the CDR3, the DNA is TGTGCCAGCAGACCGGGGGACAGTAAAAACATTCAGTACTTC.

This clonotype was seen a few times. The chain is built from TRBV5-1 and TRBJ1-2; 7 bases agree with TRBD1. The CDR3 covers 16 residues. Germline CDR1 and CDR2: SGHRS and YFSETQ. Losses at the gene ends were 4 bases for V and 4 bases for J; bases not matched to a gene: 13. CDR3 bases: TGCGCCAGCAGCCCGCCCTGGCAGGGGGTCAGCTATGGCTACACCTTC. This translates into CASSPPWQGVSYGYTF.

This clonotype has only a few counts. This rearrangement joins TRBV3-1 to TRBJ2-7; D may match TRBD1 or TRBD2 (5 bases each). Germline CDR1 and CDR2: LGHDT and YNNKEL (reference sequence). The CDR3 has 14 residues. Trimming took 4 bases from V and 5 from J, leaving 15 bases between them. CDR3 sequence: CASSPHGRGDEQYF. CDR3 sequence (DNA): TGTGCCAGCAGCCCACACGGTAGGGGAGACGAGCAGTACTTC.

V gene TRBV7-2 combines with J gene TRBJ1-2, with D unresolved. V lost 5 bases, J lost 10 bases, and 20 bases lay in between. This CDR3 comprises 14 residues. The germline gives CDR1 SGHTA, CDR2 FQGNSA. For the CDR3, the DNA is TGTGCCAGCAGCCCTTTTAATTCGCTCCATGACTACACCTTC. Amino acids: CASSPFNSLHDYTF.

In its sample, this clonotype was seen a few times. V and J are TRBV7-9 and TRBJ1-4; D not certain. This CDR3 comprises 12 residues. Germline CDR1 and CDR2: SEHNR and FQNEAQ (reference sequence). The V and J ends lost 4 bases and 7 bases respectively, with 7 bases between them. The CDR3 protein is CASSSVAEKLFF. CDR3 sequence (DNA): TGTGCCAGCAGCTCGGTGGCTGAAAAACTGTTTTTT.

The chain recombines TRBV15 with TRBJ2-7; the D is unclear. The CDR3 sequence is 14 residues long. The germline V and J ends were trimmed by 7 bases and 5 bases, with 18 bases remaining between them. Germline loops: CDR1 LNHNV, CDR2 YYDKDF (reference sequence). The CDR3 is CATKPRRRPHEQYF. CDR3 DNA: TGTGCCACCAAACCGAGGAGACGCCCCCACGAGCAGTACTTC.

In this sample, this clonotype turned up a few times. One base away lies a much larger clone, so this may be a sequencing read error. This sequence joins TRBV15 and TRBJ2-3; D gene uncertain. Germline CDR1 is LNHNV and CDR2 is YYDKDF (reference sequence). The CDR3 runs 15 residues. CDR3 in amino acids: CAISRVVLAADTQYF. In DNA form, the CDR3 reads TGTGCCATCAGCAGAGTAGTGTTAGCAGCGGATACGCAGTATTTT.

This CDR3 reads CASSEDRAGKETQYF. CDR3 bases: TGTGCCAGCAGTGAAGATAGAGCAGGGAAGGAGACCCAGTACTTC. The chain is built from TRBV2 and TRBJ2-5; D is perhaps TRBD1 (5 bases). In germline, CDR1 is SNHLY, CDR2 FYNNEI. This CDR3 has 15 amino acids. The ends were cut back, 1 base at V and 5 bases at J, with 14 bases in the middle.

This clonotype was observed a handful of times. The chain combines TRBV6-1 with TRBJ2-7; 8 nucleotides agree with TRBD2. The V gene end was trimmed by 2 bases and the J gene end by 2 bases; junction bases not matched to a gene: 2. The CDR3 is made up of 14 amino acids. From germline, CDR1 is MNHNS and CDR2 SASEGT. Here the CDR3 DNA reads TGTGCCAGCAGTGAACGGGGGGGGCCCTACGAGCAGTACTTC. Translated, it gives CASSERGGPYEQYF.